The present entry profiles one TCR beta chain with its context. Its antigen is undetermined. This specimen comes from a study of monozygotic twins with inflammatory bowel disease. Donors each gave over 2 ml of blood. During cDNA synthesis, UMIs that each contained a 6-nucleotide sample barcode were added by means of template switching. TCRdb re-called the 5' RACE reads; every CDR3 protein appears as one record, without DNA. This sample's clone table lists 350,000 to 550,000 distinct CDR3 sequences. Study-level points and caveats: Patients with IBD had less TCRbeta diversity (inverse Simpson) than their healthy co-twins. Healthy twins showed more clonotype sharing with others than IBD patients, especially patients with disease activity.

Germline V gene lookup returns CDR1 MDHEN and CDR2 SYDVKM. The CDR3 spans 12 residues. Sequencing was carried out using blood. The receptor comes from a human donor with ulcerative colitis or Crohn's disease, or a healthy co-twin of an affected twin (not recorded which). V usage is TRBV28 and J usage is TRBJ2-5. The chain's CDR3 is CASSSRWETQYF. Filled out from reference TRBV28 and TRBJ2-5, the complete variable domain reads DVKVTQSSRYLVKRTGEKVFLECVQDMDHENMFWYRQDPGLGLRLIYFSYDVKMKEKGDIPEGYSVSREKKERFSLILESASTNQTSMYLCASSSRWETQYFGPGTRLLVL.